These 7 T cell receptor beta chains share one sample of origin, sequenced in a study of cytomegalovirus exposure and HLA in healthy donors. The PCR employed 60 Vbeta primers together with 13 Jbeta primers. TCRdb keeps only in-frame clones here, not all; method: immunoSEQ multiplex PCR. This sample carries approximately 100,000 clones, 73% of them seen once, and the ten largest clones take under 10%. Sequencing was done on a sample of PBMCs. These receptors all come from a man aged 40-49 years in good health and CMV-seronegative.

The chain uses TRBV9 and TRBJ2-7; 9 nucleotides agree with TRBD1. This CDR3 spans 15 amino acids. Germline V gene data show CDR1 as SGDLS and CDR2 as YYNGEE. After removal of 0 bases from V and 2 bases from J, the junction contained 3 bases not matched to a gene. The CDR3 nucleotides are TGTGCCAGCAGCGTAGACGGGACAGGGACCTACGAGCAGTACTTC. This encodes CASSVDGTGTYEQYF.

The chain links TRBV4-3 to TRBJ2-7; 7 bases are shared with TRBD1. The trim removed 3 bases at V and 2 bases at J, leaving 7 bases unmatched. The CDR3 runs to 15 residues. Germline V gene sequence: CDR1 LGHNA, CDR2 YSLEER. CDR3 amino acids: CASSHRQGWAYEQYF. The CDR3 DNA sequence: TGCGCCAGCAGCCATAGACAGGGATGGGCCTACGAGCAGTACTTC.

This chain uses TRBV4-3 with TRBJ1-2; 12 nucleotides line up with TRBD1. V shed 0 bases and J 7 bases; nucleotides not matched to a gene: 3. Germline lookup yields CDR1 LGHNA and CDR2 YSLEER. The CDR3 extends over 15 amino acids. The CDR3 protein is CASSQDPGQGAGYTF. The CDR3 DNA sequence: TGCGCCAGCAGCCAAGACCCGGGACAGGGGGCTGGCTACACCTTC.

The chain is built from TRBV5-4 and TRBJ2-2, with a possible D match to TRBD2 (5 bases). V was cut by 4 bases and J by 4 bases, with 11 bases left in between. Germline V gene lookup returns CDR1 SGHNT and CDR2 YYREEE (reference sequence). CDR3 length equals 14 residues. The CDR3 DNA follows: TGTGCCAGCAGCCTCACTAGTTCCACCGGGGAGCTGTTTTTT. Encoded protein: CASSLTSSTGELFF.

With regard to this clone: One junction end does not reproduce the germline sequence, and a read error may be involved. V is TRBV5-4 and J is TRBJ1-2; 9 nucleotides line up with TRBD1. Germline V lookup: CDR1 SGHNT, CDR2 YYREEE (reference sequence). This CDR3 contains 15 residues. The CDR3 reads CASRRTGAGAYGYPF. CDR3 nucleotides: TGTGCCAGCAGGAGGACAGGGGCAGGGGCCTATGGCTACCCCTTC.

CDR3 sequence reads: CASSIRRLADQETQYF. CDR3 coding DNA: TGTGCCAGCAGCATCAGACGACTAGCGGACCAAGAGACCCAGTACTTC. The V call is TRBV7-2, the J call TRBJ2-5; 9 nucleotides match TRBD2. The CDR3 is made up of 16 amino acids. Trimming took 5 bases from V and 0 from J; bases not matched to a gene: 7. Germline V gives CDR1 SGHTA, CDR2 FQGNSA. Full variable domain (remainder filled in from reference TRBV7-2 and TRBJ2-5): GAGVSQSPSNKVTEKGKDVELRCDPISGHTALYWYRQSLGQGLEFLIYFQGNSAPDKSGLPSDRFSAERTGGSVSTLTIQRTQQEDSAVYLCASSIRRLADQETQYFGPGTRLLVL.

CDR3 bases: TGCGCCAGCAGCCAAGTAACTAGCGGGACCTACGAGCAGTACTTC. Translated, it gives CASSQVTSGTYEQYF. The genes are TRBV4-3 and TRBJ2-5; 10 bases line up with TRBD2. The J call is in doubt because the DNA end fits TRBJ2-7 better. Germline V gene sequence: CDR1 LGHNA, CDR2 YSLEER. The CDR3 has 15 residues.